Sequencing of this T cell receptor beta chain was carried out in a study of blood T cell repertoires in COVID-19. Study-wide context: From T cells, B-cell-depleted T cells, or PBMCs came the material, which was cDNA or gDNA.

Authors' analysis steps: Scientists estimated how many nucleated cells there were by amplifying reference gene primers. Libraries were prepared by immunoSEQ multiplex PCR; TCRdb keeps only in-frame clonotypes and omits some of them. V, J and clone size reflect that table, while D and trimming were determined from the DNA. The sample includes 150,000 to 200,000 clones, about four fifths of them seen just once. The CDR3 is made up of 16 amino acids. Germline values: CDR1 MDHEN, CDR2 SYDVKM. The V end lost 6 bases, the J end lost 0 bases, and 16 bases lay between the germline ends. Sequenced input: peripheral blood. The V gene is TRBV28, the J gene TRBJ2-3; possibly TRBD2 for D (6 bases). The origin of this receptor is a woman older than 75 with acute or convalescent COVID-19. CDR3 loop: CASSSFWGDSTDTQYF. In DNA, the CDR3 is TGTGCCAGCAGCAGTTTTTGGGGGGACAGCACAGATACGCAGTATTTT.